A selection of T cell receptor beta chains follows, all from one sample in a study of graft-versus-host responses after intestinal transplantation. The method was immunoSEQ multiplex PCR; TCRdb's version includes in-frame clones alone and lacks a portion of them. The table lists over 40,000 clones, approximately 84% of them singletons. Their target antigens are unknown. This sample comprised unstimulated CD4+ T cells sorted from spleen or lymph node cells, obtained before transplant. All receptors derive from a human donor who was the organ donor for an intestinal transplant. Each CDR3 is given with its conserved first and last residue. The order of the fields is V gene, clone size, D gene, J gene, CDR3 DNA, CDR3 protein. The D gene is left open where the match is weak. Expanded clones are given a class, and other clones once, few, many or no size at all.

v_call: TRBV2
clone_size: NA
d_call: NA
j_call: TRBJ1-1
cdr3_nt: TGTGCCGGTACGAGGAAGGGGAACACTGAAGCTTTCTTT
cdr3_aa: CAGTRKGNTEAFF

v_call: TRBV9
clone_size: NA
d_call: TRBD2
j_call: TRBJ2-1
cdr3_nt: TGTGCCAGCAGCGTAGGTCTCGCGGGGGGTGACCGTGAGCAGTTCTTC
cdr3_aa: CASSVGLAGGDREQFF

v_call: TRBV7-6
clone_size: NA
d_call: TRBD1
j_call: TRBJ1-2
cdr3_nt: TGTGCCAGCAGCCCGGGACAGGGTTATGGCTACACCTTC
cdr3_aa: CASSPGQGYGYTF

v_call: TRBV19
clone_size: NA
d_call: NA
j_call: TRBJ2-5
cdr3_nt: TGTGCCAGTAGGTTCCAAGGGGCGGAGACCCAGTACTTC
cdr3_aa: CASRFQGAETQYF

v_call: TRBV29-1
clone_size: NA
d_call: NA
j_call: TRBJ2-1
cdr3_nt: TGCAGCGTTGGGCGCTCCTACAATGAGCAGTTCTTC
cdr3_aa: CSVGRSYNEQFF

v_call: TRBV27
clone_size: NA
d_call: NA
j_call: TRBJ2-7
cdr3_nt: TGTGCCAGCAGTTTAAAGGGAGGAGGGGGGAGCTCCTACGAGCAGTACTTC
cdr3_aa: CASSLKGGGGSSYEQYF

v_call: TRBV5-8
clone_size: NA
d_call: NA
j_call: TRBJ2-5
cdr3_nt: TGTGCCAGCAGCCTCCAACAGGGAGTGGAGACCCAGTACTTC
cdr3_aa: CASSLQQGVETQYF

v_call: TRBV7-9
clone_size: NA
d_call: NA
j_call: TRBJ2-1
cdr3_nt: TGTGCCAGCAGCGTCAGGGGTTCCTCCTACAATGAGCAGTTCTTC
cdr3_aa: CASSVRGSSYNEQFF

v_call: TRBV11-3
clone_size: once
d_call: TRBD2
j_call: TRBJ2-7
cdr3_nt: TGTGCCAGCAGCTTCCCGCCGGGACTAGCGGGGGGTAGCTCCTACGAGCAGTACTTC
cdr3_aa: CASSFPPGLAGGSSYEQYF

v_call: TRBV11-2
clone_size: NA
d_call: NA
j_call: TRBJ2-7
cdr3_nt: TGTGCCAGCAGCCCCCAGACTAGCTCCTACGAGCAGTACTTC
cdr3_aa: CASSPQTSSYEQYF

v_call: TRBV27
clone_size: NA
d_call: NA
j_call: TRBJ2-5
cdr3_nt: TGTGCCAGCAGATCCGATGGGCAAGAGACCCAGTACTTC
cdr3_aa: CASRSDGQETQYF

v_call: TRBV5-4
clone_size: NA
d_call: NA
j_call: TRBJ2-5
cdr3_nt: TGTGCCAGCAGCCCTACGCGGGTGCGGACGTACCAAGAGACCCAGTACTTC
cdr3_aa: CASSPTRVRTYQETQYF

v_call: TRBV5-4
clone_size: NA
d_call: NA
j_call: TRBJ2-5
cdr3_nt: TGTGCCAGCAGCTTGGTTCGGGAGACCCAGTACTTC
cdr3_aa: CASSLVRETQYF

v_call: TRBV6-9
clone_size: NA
d_call: TRBD2
j_call: TRBJ2-2
cdr3_nt: TGTGCCAGCAGTCTACAGGGACTAGCGGGAGGCGGGGAGCTGTTTTTT
cdr3_aa: CASSLQGLAGGGELFF

v_call: TRBV5-1
clone_size: NA
d_call: TRBD2
j_call: TRBJ2-7
cdr3_nt: TGCGCCAGCAGGACTAGCGGGAGCTACGAGCAGTACTTC
cdr3_aa: CASRTSGSYEQYF

v_call: TRBV11-2
clone_size: NA
d_call: TRBD2
j_call: TRBJ2-1
cdr3_nt: TGTGCCAGCAGCTATAGCTATAGCGGGGGGCCCTTGAATGAGCAGTTCTTC
cdr3_aa: CASSYSYSGGPLNEQFF

v_call: TRBV19
clone_size: NA
d_call: NA
j_call: TRBJ1-1
cdr3_nt: TGTGCCAGTAGGGGACAGAACACTGAAGCTTTCTTT
cdr3_aa: CASRGQNTEAFF

v_call: TRBV14
clone_size: NA
d_call: TRBD2
j_call: TRBJ2-3
cdr3_nt: TGTGCCAGCAGCAGGGTGGGGCTAGCGGACACAGATACGCAGTATTTT
cdr3_aa: CASSRVGLADTDTQYF

v_call: TRBV7-2
clone_size: NA
d_call: TRBD2
j_call: TRBJ2-5
cdr3_nt: TGTGCCAGCAGCTTGACTAGCGGGGGGGCAGAGACCCAGTACTTC
cdr3_aa: CASSLTSGGAETQYF

v_call: TRBV19
clone_size: NA
d_call: TRBD1
j_call: TRBJ2-5
cdr3_nt: TGTGCCAGTAGTATAGTATCCGGCAGGGGGCAGGAGACCCAGTACTTC
cdr3_aa: CASSIVSGRGQETQYF

v_call: TRBV30
clone_size: NA
d_call: NA
j_call: TRBJ1-2
cdr3_nt: TGTGCCTGGAGGACCCGGACATCAGCTAACTATGGCTACACCTTC
cdr3_aa: CAWRTRTSANYGYTF

v_call: TRBV11-2
clone_size: NA
d_call: NA
j_call: TRBJ2-5
cdr3_nt: TGTGCCAGCAGCTTGGAAGAGACCCAGTACTTC
cdr3_aa: CASSLEETQYF

v_call: TRBV5-1
clone_size: NA
d_call: TRBD1
j_call: TRBJ1-5
cdr3_nt: TGCGCCAGCAGCTTGGCAGGGGGCGGCAATCAGCCCCAGCATTTT
cdr3_aa: CASSLAGGGNQPQHF

v_call: TRBV6-9
clone_size: NA
d_call: TRBD1
j_call: TRBJ1-3
cdr3_nt: TGTGCCAGCAGTGGCCGACAGGGGAGAGTGGACACCATATATTTT
cdr3_aa: CASSGRQGRVDTIYF

v_call: TRBV10-1
clone_size: NA
d_call: TRBD2
j_call: TRBJ2-2
cdr3_nt: TGCGCCAGCAGCAGAATCACTAGCGGGGCGAACACCGGGGAGCTGTTTTTT
cdr3_aa: CASSRITSGANTGELFF

v_call: TRBV4-3
clone_size: NA
d_call: TRBD2
j_call: TRBJ2-5
cdr3_nt: TGCGCCAGCAGCCAAGGGACTAGCGTCAAAGGAGAGACCCAGTACTTC
cdr3_aa: CASSQGTSVKGETQYF

v_call: TRBV10-3
clone_size: once
d_call: TRBD2
j_call: TRBJ2-3
cdr3_nt: TGTGCCATCAGTGAGACCCTAGCGGGAGGGCCAAGGAATACGCAGTATTTT
cdr3_aa: CAISETLAGGPRNTQYF

v_call: TRBV11-1
clone_size: NA
d_call: TRBD1
j_call: TRBJ2-3
cdr3_nt: TGTGCCAGCAGCTTACGGAAGAGGGGGCACCGCACAGATACGCAGTATTTT
cdr3_aa: CASSLRKRGHRTDTQYF

v_call: TRBV5-1
clone_size: NA
d_call: TRBD2
j_call: TRBJ2-2
cdr3_nt: TGCGCCAGCAGGGTTGCGGGAGTGAACACCGGGGAGCTGTTTTTT
cdr3_aa: CASRVAGVNTGELFF

v_call: TRBV4-1
clone_size: NA
d_call: NA
j_call: TRBJ1-6
cdr3_nt: TGCGCCAGCAGCCCCGGGACGGTCAATTCACCCCTCCACTTT
cdr3_aa: CASSPGTVNSPLHF

v_call: TRBV5-1
clone_size: NA
d_call: TRBD1
j_call: TRBJ2-7
cdr3_nt: TGCGCCAGCAGCTCCGCCCGGGACAGGGGTTACTACGAGCAGTACTTC
cdr3_aa: CASSSARDRGYYEQYF

v_call: TRBV6-1
clone_size: NA
d_call: TRBD1
j_call: TRBJ2-1
cdr3_nt: TGTGCCAGCAGTGAAATCTACAGACAGGGGCTCTACAATGAGCAGTTCTTC
cdr3_aa: CASSEIYRQGLYNEQFF

v_call: TRBV6-6
clone_size: NA
d_call: TRBD1
j_call: TRBJ1-4
cdr3_nt: TGTGCCAGCAGTTACGATGGGACAGGGGGGGAAAAACTGTTTTTT
cdr3_aa: CASSYDGTGGEKLFF

v_call: TRBV4-3
clone_size: NA
d_call: TRBD1
j_call: TRBJ2-3
cdr3_nt: TGCGCCAGCAGCCAAGATTCGACAGGGGGCGCAGATACGCAGTATTTT
cdr3_aa: CASSQDSTGGADTQYF

v_call: TRBV5-5
clone_size: once
d_call: TRBD2
j_call: TRBJ2-7
cdr3_nt: TGTGCCAGCAGCTGGGGACTAGCCCCCTACGAGCAGTACTTC
cdr3_aa: CASSWGLAPYEQYF

v_call: TRBV12-5
clone_size: NA
d_call: NA
j_call: TRBJ1-2
cdr3_nt: TGTGCTAGTGGTTTGGTACAGGGAACCTATGGCTACACCTTC
cdr3_aa: CASGLVQGTYGYTF

v_call: TRBV5-1
clone_size: NA
d_call: TRBD2
j_call: TRBJ2-5
cdr3_nt: TGCGCCAGTAAGGAGCCGGCGGGGGGGAAAGAGACCCAGTACTTC
cdr3_aa: CASKEPAGGKETQYF

v_call: TRBV6-5
clone_size: NA
d_call: NA
j_call: TRBJ2-5
cdr3_nt: TGTGCCAGCAGGATGGAGACCCAGTACTTC
cdr3_aa: CASRMETQYF

v_call: TRBV7-9
clone_size: NA
d_call: TRBD2
j_call: TRBJ2-7
cdr3_nt: TGTGCCAGCAGCTTAAACCTAGCGGGGGCCCGAAACTACGAGCAGTACTTC
cdr3_aa: CASSLNLAGARNYEQYF

v_call: TRBV2
clone_size: NA
d_call: TRBD1
j_call: TRBJ1-4
cdr3_nt: TGTGCCAGCAGTCGGGACAGGGGGGATGAAAAACTGTTTTTT
cdr3_aa: CASSRDRGDEKLFF

v_call: TRBV19
clone_size: NA
d_call: TRBD1
j_call: TRBJ1-2
cdr3_nt: TGTGCCAGTAGTATGGGGACAGGGAACTATGGCTACACCTTC
cdr3_aa: CASSMGTGNYGYTF

v_call: TRBV5-1
clone_size: NA
d_call: TRBD2
j_call: TRBJ2-1
cdr3_nt: TGCGCCAGCAGCTCGGGACTAGTCCCCAATGAGCAGTTCTTC
cdr3_aa: CASSSGLVPNEQFF

v_call: TRBV4-2
clone_size: once
d_call: TRBD1
j_call: TRBJ2-5
cdr3_nt: TGTGCCAGCAGCCCGGGACAGGGGAAAGAGACCCAGTACTTC
cdr3_aa: CASSPGQGKETQYF

v_call: TRBV19
clone_size: once
d_call: NA
j_call: TRBJ1-5
cdr3_nt: TGTGCCAGTAGTATAGGTGGGAGTAGGAATCAGCCCCAGCATTTT
cdr3_aa: CASSIGGSRNQPQHF

v_call: TRBV6-5
clone_size: NA
d_call: NA
j_call: TRBJ2-7
cdr3_nt: TGTGCCAGCAGCTTTACCGACTCGCTGTACGAGCAGTACTTC
cdr3_aa: CASSFTDSLYEQYF

v_call: TRBV5-6
clone_size: NA
d_call: NA
j_call: TRBJ1-1
cdr3_nt: TGTGCCAGCAGCTCCCCGGGGGGCATGAACACTGAAGCTTTCTTT
cdr3_aa: CASSSPGGMNTEAFF

v_call: TRBV11-2
clone_size: NA
d_call: TRBD2
j_call: TRBJ2-3
cdr3_nt: TGTGCCAGCAGCTTAGCGGAGACTAGCGGGGGGGTAGATACGCAGTATTTT
cdr3_aa: CASSLAETSGGVDTQYF

v_call: TRBV7-2
clone_size: NA
d_call: TRBD2
j_call: TRBJ2-7
cdr3_nt: TGTGCCAGCAGCTTAGATTTTGCGGGGGGGTACGAGCAGTACTTC
cdr3_aa: CASSLDFAGGYEQYF

v_call: TRBV11-2
clone_size: NA
d_call: NA
j_call: TRBJ1-5
cdr3_nt: TGTGCCAGCAGCTTAGATCGGGGCAGCAATCAGCCCCAGCATTTT
cdr3_aa: CASSLDRGSNQPQHF

v_call: TRBV6-1
clone_size: NA
d_call: TRBD1
j_call: TRBJ2-7
cdr3_nt: TGTGCCAGCAGTGAAGTATCCAGGGGGAATTACGAGCAGTACTTC
cdr3_aa: CASSEVSRGNYEQYF

v_call: TRBV19
clone_size: NA
d_call: TRBD2
j_call: TRBJ2-7
cdr3_nt: TGTGCCAGTAGTATAAGTCTGGGAGGGAGATCCCCCTACGAGCAGTACTTC
cdr3_aa: CASSISLGGRSPYEQYF

v_call: TRBV6-6
clone_size: NA
d_call: TRBD2
j_call: TRBJ2-1
cdr3_nt: TGTGCCAGCTACGGCGGGGGGCTCTCCTACAATGAGCAGTTCTTC
cdr3_aa: CASYGGGLSYNEQFF

v_call: TRBV5-5
clone_size: NA
d_call: TRBD2
j_call: TRBJ2-7
cdr3_nt: TGTGCCAGCAGCCCAACAACCGAAGGGACTAGCGGGCCTTACGAGCAGTACTTC
cdr3_aa: CASSPTTEGTSGPYEQYF

v_call: TRBV19
clone_size: NA
d_call: NA
j_call: TRBJ1-2
cdr3_nt: TGTGCCAGTACCACGAAACACAGGGTATGGGATTTC
cdr3_aa: CASTTKHRVWDF

v_call: TRBV5-4
clone_size: NA
d_call: NA
j_call: TRBJ2-7
cdr3_nt: TGTGCCAGCAGCTTGATGAGCGCAAAGAACGAGCAGTACTTC
cdr3_aa: CASSLMSAKNEQYF

v_call: TRBV7-6
clone_size: NA
d_call: NA
j_call: TRBJ2-1
cdr3_nt: TGTGCCAGCAGCCCCCGACCATCCTACAATGAGCAGTTCTTC
cdr3_aa: CASSPRPSYNEQFF

v_call: TRBV5-6
clone_size: NA
d_call: NA
j_call: TRBJ1-1
cdr3_nt: TGTGCCAGCAGCTTGAATGGTGGGACCATTAACACTGAAGCTTTCTTT
cdr3_aa: CASSLNGGTINTEAFF

v_call: TRBV5-4
clone_size: NA
d_call: NA
j_call: TRBJ1-1
cdr3_nt: TGTGCCAGCAGTCAGGGCGCACAGAACACTGAAGCTTTCTTT
cdr3_aa: CASSQGAQNTEAFF

v_call: TRBV11-2
clone_size: NA
d_call: NA
j_call: TRBJ2-2
cdr3_nt: TGTGCCAGCAGCTTAGATCGAGGGAGAGGGCTGTTTTTT
cdr3_aa: CASSLDRGRGLFF